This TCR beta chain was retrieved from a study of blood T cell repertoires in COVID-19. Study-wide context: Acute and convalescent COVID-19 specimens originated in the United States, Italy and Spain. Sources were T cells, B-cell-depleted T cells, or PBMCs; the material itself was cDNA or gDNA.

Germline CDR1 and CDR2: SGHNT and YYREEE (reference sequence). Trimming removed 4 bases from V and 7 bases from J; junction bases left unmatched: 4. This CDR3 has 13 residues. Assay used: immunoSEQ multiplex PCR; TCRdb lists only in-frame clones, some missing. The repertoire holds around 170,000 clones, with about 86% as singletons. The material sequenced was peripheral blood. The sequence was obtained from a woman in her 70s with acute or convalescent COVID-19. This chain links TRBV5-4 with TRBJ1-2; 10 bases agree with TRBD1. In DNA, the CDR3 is TGTGCCAGCAGCGACAGGGGGCTCGGTGGCTACACCTTC. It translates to CASSDRGLGGYTF. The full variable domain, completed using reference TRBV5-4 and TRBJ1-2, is ETGVTQSPTHLIKTRGQQVTLRCSSQSGHNTVSWYQQALGQGPQFIFQYYREEENGRGNFPPRFSGLQFPNYSSELNVNALELDDSALYLCASSDRGLGGYTFGSGTRLTVV.